The 31 T cell receptor beta chains in this list originate from one sample, sequenced in a study of identical twins. TCRdb re-derived calls from the 5' RACE reads in MiXCR, one entry per CDR3 protein. The sample has a few hundred thousand distinct CDR3 sequences, approximately 18% seen once; the top ten hold 9.5% to 15%. The sequencing input was naive T cells sorted from blood. The receptor source for this set is a man in his forties or fifties in good health.

This clonotype has a count of ten or more. The chain combines TRBV24-1 with TRBJ2-1; D uncertain. V lost 4 bases to trimming and J lost 8 bases, with 8 bases between them. Germline V gives CDR1 KGHDR, CDR2 SFDVKD. CDR3 length: 12 amino acids. The DNA for the CDR3 is TGTGCCACCAGTGAATTTGAGGATGAGCAGTTCTTC. Its translation is CATSEFEDEQFF.

This clonotype was detected only a few times. The rearrangement links TRBV28 to TRBJ2-2; 15 positions match TRBD2. CDR3 length: 17 amino acids. The trim removed 7 bases at V and 5 bases at J, leaving 8 bases unmatched. CDR1 MDHEN and CDR2 SYDVKM come from the germline V gene. The CDR3: CASNPGTSGRSTGELFF. CDR3 nucleotide sequence: TGTGCCAGCAACCCCGGGACTAGCGGGAGGAGTACCGGGGAGCTGTTTTTT. Variable domain in full (rest from reference TRBV28 and TRBJ2-2): DVKVTQSSRYLVKRTGEKVFLECVQDMDHENMFWYRQDPGLGLRLIYFSYDVKMKEKGDIPEGYSVSREKKERFSLILESASTNQTSMYLCASNPGTSGRSTGELFFGEGSRLTVL.

In this sample, this clonotype turned up many times. The chain has TRBV10-3 and TRBJ2-3; D not resolved. Trimming pared 5 bases from V and 4 bases from J, leaving 4 bases between. This CDR3 has 11 amino acids. Germline lookup yields CDR1 ENHRY and CDR2 SYGVKD. CDR3 sequence: CAISISDTQYF. The CDR3 nucleotides read TGTGCCATCAGTATATCAGATACGCAGTATTTT.

This clonotype was seen only a few times. The chain recombines TRBV9 with TRBJ1-6; D uncertain. The germline V and J ends were trimmed by 2 bases and 3 bases, with 9 bases remaining between them. The CDR3 runs to 15 residues. Germline V lookup: CDR1 SGDLS, CDR2 YYNGEE. The CDR3 DNA follows: TGTGCCAGCAGCGTCAGCCCAGTCTATAATTCACCCCTCCACTTT. Translating gives CASSVSPVYNSPLHF.

This clonotype has more than one count but fewer than ten. The rearrangement links TRBV4-1 to TRBJ2-7; 11 bases align to TRBD1. The CDR3 spans 15 residues. The trim removed 4 bases at V and 4 bases at J, leaving 6 bases unmatched. CDR1 is MGHRA and CDR2 is YSYEKL in the germline V gene. The CDR3 here is CASSPRTGGKYEQYF. CDR3 nucleotides: TGCGCCAGCAGCCCCAGGACAGGGGGCAAGTACGAGCAGTACTTC.

In nucleotides, the CDR3 is TGCAGTGCTAGACGAGCGGGACTGCAAGAGACCCAGTACTTC. This encodes CSARRAGLQETQYF. The V gene is TRBV20-1, the J gene TRBJ2-5, with 7 bases matching TRBD2. Trimming cost V 2 bases and J 2 bases; bases outside gene matches: 5. Germline CDR1 DFQATT, CDR2 SNEGSKA (reference sequence). CDR3 length: 14 residues.

CDR3 nucleotides: TGTGCCAGCAGCCTAACCGGGACAGGGGACATTCTCTTCTACGAGCAGTACTTC. Encoded protein: CASSLTGTGDILFYEQYF. The chain is built from TRBV11-2 and TRBJ2-7; TRBD1 matches 10 bases. Germline values: CDR1 SGHAT, CDR2 FQNNGV. The CDR3 is 18 amino acids. The V gene end was trimmed by 5 bases and the J gene end by 3 bases; junction bases not matched to a gene: 16.

This clonotype was counted ten times or more. V and J are TRBV3-1 and TRBJ1-2, with D perhaps TRBD1 (6 bases). From germline, CDR1 is LGHDT and CDR2 YNNKEL (reference sequence). V lost 1 base to trimming and J lost 1 base, with 13 bases between them. This CDR3 comprises 16 residues. The DNA for the CDR3 is TGTGCCAGCAGCCAAGCGACGGACAGAGATAACTATGGCTACACCTTC. Its protein product is CASSQATDRDNYGYTF.

In this sample, this clonotype turned up many times. The chain has TRBV4-3 and TRBJ2-1; TRBD2 aligns across 8 bases. V lost 4 bases, J lost 7 bases, and 9 bases stayed unmatched. CDR1 is LGHNA and CDR2 is YSLEER in the germline V gene. The length of the CDR3 is 15 residues. The CDR3 nucleotides are TGCGCCAGCAGCCCCGGGACTAGTAAGGGAAATGAGCAGTTCTTC. The encoded protein is CASSPGTSKGNEQFF.

This clonotype was detected ten times or more. This chain joins TRBV20-1 and TRBJ2-7; 11 bases fit TRBD2. Trimming cost V 0 bases and J 1 base; bases outside gene matches: 5. The CDR3 sequence is 16 residues long. Per germline, CDR1 DFQATT and CDR2 SNEGSKA (reference sequence). The chain's CDR3 is CSARDRRLAGSYEQYF. The CDR3 DNA follows: TGCAGTGCTAGAGATAGAAGACTAGCGGGATCCTACGAGCAGTACTTC.

This clonotype was seen only a few times. The chain couples TRBV4-2 to TRBJ1-2; D unclear. V lost 0 bases, J lost 5 bases, and 10 bases lay in between. The CDR3 has 14 amino acids. The germline CDR1 and CDR2 sequences are LGHNA and YNFKEQ. CDR3 amino acids: CASSQDSSVYGYTF. CDR3 in DNA: TGTGCCAGCAGCCAAGATTCATCAGTGTATGGCTACACCTTC.

This clonotype was detected a few times. The chain employs TRBV11-3 and TRBJ2-3; D is ambiguous. The CDR3 loop spans 14 amino acids. Trimming left V 1 base short and J 4 bases short, with 9 bases between. Germline assignment: CDR1 SGHNT and CDR2 YENEEA. CDR3 sequence: CASSLGRNSDTQYF. In nucleotides, the CDR3 is TGTGCCAGCAGCTTAGGCAGGAACTCAGATACGCAGTATTTT.

This clonotype was seen ten or more times. This chain uses TRBV4-2 with TRBJ1-6; a weak D match, TRBD1 (6 bases). V lost 0 bases to trimming and J lost 11 bases, with 14 bases between them. From germline, CDR1 is LGHNA and CDR2 YNFKEQ. This CDR3 is 15 amino acids long. CDR3 sequence (DNA): TGTGCCAGCAGCCAAGATGGTGGGGGCAGGGCACCCCTCCACTTT. Translated, it gives CASSQDGGGRAPLHF.

The chain recombines TRBV20-1 with TRBJ2-7; TRBD2 is a possible D gene (5 bases). Germline V gives CDR1 DFQATT, CDR2 SNEGSKA (reference sequence). CDR3 size: 14 residues. Trimming removed 1 base at V and 3 bases at J, with 13 bases between. CDR3 in DNA: TGCAGTGCTAGAGCGGAACTAGGTAGCTACGAGCAGTACTTC. Translated, it gives CSARAELGSYEQYF.

The chain combines TRBV12-3 or TRBV12-4 with TRBJ2-1, with D uncertain. V was pared by 3 bases and J by 4 bases, with 10 bases between. The CDR3 consists of 14 residues. The CDR3 DNA sequence: TGTGCCAGCAGTTTGCTGACCCCATACAATGAGCAGTTCTTC. Amino acids: CASSLLTPYNEQFF.

The rearrangement joins TRBV25-1 to TRBJ1-2, with TRBD1 as a possible D gene (5 bases). Trimming took off 7 bases at V and 6 bases at J, with 12 bases between the two ends. This CDR3 is 12 amino acids long. The V gene's germline CDR1 is MGHDK and CDR2 SYGVNS. The CDR3 DNA is TGTGCCAGCAACGGGCAGGGAAATGGCTACACCTTC. Protein: CASNGQGNGYTF.

This clonotype appeared many times. The chain employs TRBV20-1 and TRBJ2-5; D is ambiguous. Germline CDR1 and CDR2: DFQATT and SNEGSKA (reference sequence). CDR3 size: 12 residues. The V end was cut by 4 bases, the J end by 3 bases, with 9 bases between. The chain's CDR3 is CSAILRKETQYF. CDR3 nucleotides: TGCAGTGCTATTCTTAGGAAAGAGACCCAGTACTTC.

This clonotype was counted a few times. The V gene is TRBV12-3 or TRBV12-4, the J gene TRBJ2-5; 12 bases are a match to TRBD2. The CDR3 runs to 14 residues. Trimming at V came to 6 bases and at J to 3 bases, leaving 2 bases not matched to a gene. CDR3 bases: TGTGCCAGCAGCCGGACTAGCGGGAAAGAGACCCAGTACTTC. This sequence encodes CASSRTSGKETQYF.

The chain has TRBV7-9 and TRBJ2-1; D not certain. V shed 4 bases and J shed 2 bases, with 12 bases lying between them. CDR1 and CDR2 (germline): SEHNR, FQNEAQ (reference sequence). The CDR3 sequence is 15 residues long. The CDR3 DNA follows: TGTGCCAGCAGCTCACAAGGGATACCCTACAATGAGCAGTTCTTC. Its translation: CASSSQGIPYNEQFF.

This clonotype has at least ten counts. CDR3 nucleotides: TGCAGTGTACCCAGGGCCCGGTTATCTGGGGCCAACGTCCTGACTTTC. This sequence encodes CSVPRARLSGANVLTF. The chain carries TRBV20-1 and TRBJ2-6, with TRBD1 as a possible D gene (5 bases). The CDR3 runs 16 residues. The V end was cut by 7 bases, the J end by 1 base, with 17 bases between. Germline loops: CDR1 DFQATT, CDR2 SNEGSKA (reference sequence).

The chain carries TRBV15 and TRBJ1-1; unclear D gene. Per germline, CDR1 LNHNV and CDR2 YYDKDF (reference sequence). Trimming pared 0 bases from V and 7 bases from J, leaving 15 bases between. The CDR3 is 15 amino acids. CDR3 region: CATSRESRGMGEAFF. CDR3 nucleotide sequence: TGTGCCACCAGCAGAGAATCCCGGGGAATGGGTGAAGCTTTCTTT. The variable domain in full, completed from reference TRBV15 and TRBJ1-1, reads DAMVIQNPRYQVTQFGKPVTLSCSQTLNHNVMYWYQQKSSQAPKLLFHYYDKDFNNEADTPDNFQSRRPNTSFCFLDIRSPGLGDTAMYLCATSRESRGMGEAFFGQGTRLTVV.

The chain employs TRBV28 and TRBJ2-3, with TRBD1 matching over 12 bases. The CDR3 runs to 13 residues. The germline V gene has CDR1 MDHEN and CDR2 SYDVKM. Germline trimming cut 8 bases from V and 8 bases from J; bases unmatched to any gene: 5. DNA for the CDR3: TGTGCCAGCCTTGGGACAGGGGGCGTTACGCAGTATTTT. It encodes CASLGTGGVTQYF. The full variable domain, in which reference TRBV28 and TRBJ2-3 provide the parts outside the CDR3, is DVKVTQSSRYLVKRTGEKVFLECVQDMDHENMFWYRQDPGLGLRLIYFSYDVKMKEKGDIPEGYSVSREKKERFSLILESASTNQTSMYLCASLGTGGVTQYFGPGTRLTVL.

This clonotype was counted at least ten times. The V gene is TRBV18, the J gene TRBJ2-3, with 7 bases that match TRBD2. The V gene end was trimmed by 3 bases and the J gene end by 4 bases; junction bases not matched to a gene: 7. In germline, CDR1 is KGHSH, CDR2 LQKENI. This CDR3 spans 15 amino acids. CDR3 region: CASSPWREPPDTQYF. DNA of the CDR3: TGTGCCAGCTCACCCTGGCGGGAGCCGCCAGATACGCAGTATTTT.

V is TRBV7-1 and J is TRBJ1-2, with TRBD1 identical over 7 bases. TRBV7-1 is flagged as an ORF with uncertain function. The V segment lost 3 bases and the J segment 4 bases; nucleotides outside the gene matches: 26. This CDR3 is built from 21 residues. CDR3 nucleotide sequence: TGTGCCAGCAGCTCCACCCTACCGTCTTCGGGACAGCATCACACTGCCTATGGCTACACCTTC. Its protein is CASSSTLPSSGQHHTAYGYTF.

Comments on this clonotype: The missing conserved phenylalanine or tryptophan at the end of this CDR3 makes a read error likely. The gene calls are TRBV5-6 and TRBJ2-5; D call uncertain. Looked up from germline, CDR1 is SGHDT and CDR2 is YYEEEE. Trimming stripped 3 bases from V and 3 bases from J, with 6 bases between. The CDR3 runs 12 residues. The CDR3: CASSSMEETQYL. The CDR3 region has the DNA TGTGCCAGCAGCTCCATGGAAGAGACCCAGTACCTC.

The chain couples TRBV7-3 to TRBJ2-3, with D perhaps given as TRBD1 or TRBD2 (5 bases each). The V end was cut by 5 bases, the J end by 2 bases, with 14 bases between. The CDR3 runs 15 residues. Germline V gene lookup returns CDR1 SGHTA and CDR2 FQGTGA. CDR3 bases: TGTGCCAGCAGCCCAGGGACGGAATTCACAGATACGCAGTATTTT. Amino acids: CASSPGTEFTDTQYF.

This clonotype was seen only once. The J gene is TRBJ1-1, the V gene TRBV6-1; 11 bases line up with TRBD1. Germline V lookup: CDR1 MNHNS, CDR2 SASEGT. The J segment lost 2 bases and the V segment lost 8 bases, leaving 10 bases of the junction unmatched. CDR3 size: 16 residues. The CDR3 DNA follows: TGTGCCAGCCATCCCCGGGACAGGGGGGGAAACACTGAAGCTTTCTTT. Protein sequence: CASHPRDRGGNTEAFF.

This clonotype was seen repeatedly, ten times or more. The V call is TRBV29-1, the J call TRBJ2-7; D is undetermined. The CDR3 extends over 13 amino acids. With 5 bases removed from V and 2 bases from J, the gap between germline ends came to 13 bases. The V gene's germline CDR1 is SQVTM and CDR2 ANQGSEA. CDR3 in DNA: TGCAGCGTTACCCCAGCGAACACCTACGAGCAGTACTTC. This translates into CSVTPANTYEQYF.

This clonotype was observed a few times. The chain employs TRBV7-2 and TRBJ2-5, with D hard to call. Germline CDR1 reads SGHTA; CDR2 reads FQGNSA. The CDR3 has 13 amino acids. V was pared by 5 bases and J by 5 bases, with 12 bases between. The CDR3 DNA sequence: TGTGCCAGCAGCCCGAGAAGTGGGGAGACCCAGTACTTC. This sequence encodes CASSPRSGETQYF.

This clonotype was counted a few times. The V call is TRBV7-2, the J call TRBJ1-4; D gene ambiguous. Trimming cost V 0 bases and J 5 bases, with 4 bases left between them. The CDR3 sequence is 13 residues long. From germline, CDR1 is SGHTA and CDR2 FQGNSA. The CDR3 nucleotides read TGTGCCAGCAGCTTAGCCCCCAATGAAAAACTGTTTTTT. This gives the protein CASSLAPNEKLFF.

The V call is TRBV7-2, the J call TRBJ2-1; 10 bases agree with TRBD2. This CDR3 has 16 residues. In germline, CDR1 is SGHTA, CDR2 FQGNSA. J lost 12 bases, V lost 2 bases, and 13 bases had no gene match. The CDR3 here is CASSLPTLAGARWQFF. DNA for the CDR3: TGTGCCAGCAGCTTACCCACGCTAGCGGGGGCCCGATGGCAGTTCTTC.